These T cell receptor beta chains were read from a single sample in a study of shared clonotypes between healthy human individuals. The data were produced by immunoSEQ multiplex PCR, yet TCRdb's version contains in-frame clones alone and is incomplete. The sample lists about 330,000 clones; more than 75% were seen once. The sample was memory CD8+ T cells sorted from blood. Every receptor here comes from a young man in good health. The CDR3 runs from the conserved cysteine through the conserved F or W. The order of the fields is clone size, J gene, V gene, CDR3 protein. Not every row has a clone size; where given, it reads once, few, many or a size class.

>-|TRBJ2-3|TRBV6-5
CASSYSSGRADTQYF
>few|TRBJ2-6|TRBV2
CAAEGAAGANVLTF
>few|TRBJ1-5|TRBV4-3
CASSLRTGFDQPQHF
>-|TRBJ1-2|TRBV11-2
CASSPGLNYGYTF
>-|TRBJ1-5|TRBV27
CASRPKGGVWPQHF
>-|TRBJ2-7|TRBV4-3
CASSPGQGRYEQYF
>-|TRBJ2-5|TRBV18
CASSPLTQGAQGQETQYF
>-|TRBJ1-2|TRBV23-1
CASTKIPSIYGYTF
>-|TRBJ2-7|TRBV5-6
CASSLQGSYEQYF
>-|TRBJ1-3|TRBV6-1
CASGTRWGNTIYF
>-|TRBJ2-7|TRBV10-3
CAISPGTGLEQYF
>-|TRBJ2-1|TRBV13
CASSLAASVGYNEQFF
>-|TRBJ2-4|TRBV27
CASSLSISKNIQYF
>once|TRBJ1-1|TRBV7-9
CASSLGEDTEAFF
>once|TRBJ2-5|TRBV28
CASVLPPASGRWETQYF
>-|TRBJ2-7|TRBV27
CASSLGMGTRSYEQYF
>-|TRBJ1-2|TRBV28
CASSSIRTVYGYTF
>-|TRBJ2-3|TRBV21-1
CASSKSYRVWDTQYF
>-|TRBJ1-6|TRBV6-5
CASRFREGHNSPLHF